Reported below is one TCR beta chain. Libraries were prepared by immunoSEQ multiplex PCR; TCRdb keeps only in-frame clonotypes and omits some of them. The sample includes some 120,000 clones, roughly 91% of them seen just once. The sample belongs to a study of control samples from healthy donors and cancer patients. Germline lookup yields CDR1 SGHRS and CDR2 YFSETQ. The CDR3 sequence is 15 residues long. J gave up 4 bases and V 3 bases, and 4 bases lay outside the gene matches. Specimen: blood. The origin of this receptor is a man aged 35-49 years in good health. The rearrangement links TRBV5-1 to TRBJ1-4, with 9 bases matching TRBD1. This CDR3 reads CASSSQGAVNEKLFF. The CDR3 DNA sequence: TGCGCCAGCAGCTCACAGGGGGCAGTTAATGAAAAACTGTTTTTT.